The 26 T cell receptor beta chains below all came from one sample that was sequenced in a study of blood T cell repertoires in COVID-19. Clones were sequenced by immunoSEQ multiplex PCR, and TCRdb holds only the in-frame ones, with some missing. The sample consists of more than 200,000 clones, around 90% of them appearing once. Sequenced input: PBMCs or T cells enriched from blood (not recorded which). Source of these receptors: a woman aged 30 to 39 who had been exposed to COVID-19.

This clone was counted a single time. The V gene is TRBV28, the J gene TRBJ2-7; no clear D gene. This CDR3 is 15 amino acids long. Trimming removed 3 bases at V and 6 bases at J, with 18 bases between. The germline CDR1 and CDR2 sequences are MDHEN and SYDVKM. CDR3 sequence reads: CASSFWALVLLEQYF. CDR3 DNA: TGTGCCAGCAGTTTCTGGGCGTTGGTGCTTCTCGAGCAGTACTTC.

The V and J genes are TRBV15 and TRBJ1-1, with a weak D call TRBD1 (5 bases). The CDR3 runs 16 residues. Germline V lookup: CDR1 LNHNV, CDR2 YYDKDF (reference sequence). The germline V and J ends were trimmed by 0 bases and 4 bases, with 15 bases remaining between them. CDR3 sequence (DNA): TGTGCCACCAGCAGAGATCGACCAGGGTGGGGCACTGAAGCTTTCTTT. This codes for CATSRDRPGWGTEAFF.

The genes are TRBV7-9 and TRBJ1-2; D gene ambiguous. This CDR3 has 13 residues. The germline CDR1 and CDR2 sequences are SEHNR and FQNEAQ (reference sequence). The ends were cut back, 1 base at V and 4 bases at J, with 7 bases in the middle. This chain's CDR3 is CASSLDGAYGYTF. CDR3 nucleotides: TGTGCCAGCAGCTTAGACGGTGCCTATGGCTACACCTTC.

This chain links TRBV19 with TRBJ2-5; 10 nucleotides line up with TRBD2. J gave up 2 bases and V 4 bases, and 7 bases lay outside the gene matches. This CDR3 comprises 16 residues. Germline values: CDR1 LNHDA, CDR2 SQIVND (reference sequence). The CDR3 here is CASSTTSGTPQETQYF. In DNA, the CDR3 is TGTGCCAGTAGTACTACTAGCGGGACTCCACAAGAGACCCAGTACTTC.

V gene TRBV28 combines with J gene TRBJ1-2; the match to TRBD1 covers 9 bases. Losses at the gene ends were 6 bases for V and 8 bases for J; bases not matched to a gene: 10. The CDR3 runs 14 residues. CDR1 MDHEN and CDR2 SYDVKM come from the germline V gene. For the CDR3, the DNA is TGTGCCAGCAGGGCCGGGACAGGGACTCGCGGCTACACCTTC. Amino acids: CASRAGTGTRGYTF.

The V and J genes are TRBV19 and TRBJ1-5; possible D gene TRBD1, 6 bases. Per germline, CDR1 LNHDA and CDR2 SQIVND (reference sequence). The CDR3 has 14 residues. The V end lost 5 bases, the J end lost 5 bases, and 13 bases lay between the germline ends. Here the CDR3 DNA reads TGTGCCAGTAGTCTCAGGGGAGGGGATCAGCCCCAGCATTTT. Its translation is CASSLRGGDQPQHF.

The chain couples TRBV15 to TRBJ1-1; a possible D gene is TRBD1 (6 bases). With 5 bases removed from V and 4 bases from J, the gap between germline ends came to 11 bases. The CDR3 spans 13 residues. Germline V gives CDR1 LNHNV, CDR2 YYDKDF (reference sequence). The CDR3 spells CATSEGVATEAFF. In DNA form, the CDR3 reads TGTGCCACCAGCGAGGGGGTAGCCACTGAAGCTTTCTTT. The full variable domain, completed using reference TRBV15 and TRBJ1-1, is DAMVIQNPRYQVTQFGKPVTLSCSQTLNHNVMYWYQQKSSQAPKLLFHYYDKDFNNEADTPDNFQSRRPNTSFCFLDIRSPGLGDTAMYLCATSEGVATEAFFGQGTRLTVV.

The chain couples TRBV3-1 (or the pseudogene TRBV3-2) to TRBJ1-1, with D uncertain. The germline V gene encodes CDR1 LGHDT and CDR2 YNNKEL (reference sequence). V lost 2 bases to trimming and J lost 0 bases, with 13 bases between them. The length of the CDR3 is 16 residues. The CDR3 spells CASSQSGITMNTEAFF. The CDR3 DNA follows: TGTGCCAGCAGCCAATCGGGGATTACAATGAACACTGAAGCTTTCTTT.

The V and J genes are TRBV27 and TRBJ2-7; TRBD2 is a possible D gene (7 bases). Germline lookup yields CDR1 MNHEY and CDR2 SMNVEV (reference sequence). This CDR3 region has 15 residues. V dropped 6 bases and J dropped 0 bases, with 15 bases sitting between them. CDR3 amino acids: CASRRAGHSSYEQYF. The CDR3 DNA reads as TGTGCCAGCAGGCGAGCGGGACACAGCTCCTACGAGCAGTACTTC.

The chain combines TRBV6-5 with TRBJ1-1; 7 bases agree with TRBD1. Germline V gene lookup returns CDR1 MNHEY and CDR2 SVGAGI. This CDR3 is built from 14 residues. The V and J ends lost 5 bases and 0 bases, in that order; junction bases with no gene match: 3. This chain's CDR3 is CASSRQGLNTEAFF. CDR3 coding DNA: TGTGCCAGCAGTAGACAGGGACTGAACACTGAAGCTTTCTTT.

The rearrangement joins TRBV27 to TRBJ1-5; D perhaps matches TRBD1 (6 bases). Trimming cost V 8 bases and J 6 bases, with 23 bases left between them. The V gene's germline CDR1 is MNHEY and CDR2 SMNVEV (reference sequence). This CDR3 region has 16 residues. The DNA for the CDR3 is TGTGCCAGCGGCTACGGGGGGGCGCGGATCGGTCAGCCCCAGCATTTT. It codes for CASGYGGARIGQPQHF.

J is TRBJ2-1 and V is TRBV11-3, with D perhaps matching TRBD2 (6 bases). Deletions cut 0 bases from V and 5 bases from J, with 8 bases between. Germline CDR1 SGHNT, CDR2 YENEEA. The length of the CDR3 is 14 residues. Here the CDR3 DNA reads TGTGCCAGCAGCTTAGATGGGACTGACAATGAGCAGTTCTTC. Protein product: CASSLDGTDNEQFF.

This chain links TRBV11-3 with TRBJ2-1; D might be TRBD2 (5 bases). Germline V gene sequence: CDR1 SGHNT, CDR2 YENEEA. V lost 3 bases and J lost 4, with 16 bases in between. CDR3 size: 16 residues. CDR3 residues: CASSLNGRVQYNEQFF. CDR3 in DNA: TGTGCCAGCAGCTTGAATGGGAGAGTCCAATACAATGAGCAGTTCTTC.

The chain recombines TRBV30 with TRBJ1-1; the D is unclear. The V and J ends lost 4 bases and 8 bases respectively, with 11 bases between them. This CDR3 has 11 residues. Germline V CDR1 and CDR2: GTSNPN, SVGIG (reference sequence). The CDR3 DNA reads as TGTGCCTGGATGTCGGGTTTGGAAGCTTTCTTT. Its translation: CAWMSGLEAFF. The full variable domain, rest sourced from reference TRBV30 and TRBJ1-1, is SQTIHQWPATLVQPVGSPLSLECTVEGTSNPNLYWYRQAAGRGLQLLFYSVGIGQISSEVPQNLSASRPQDRQFILSSKKLLLSDSGFYLCAWMSGLEAFFGQGTRLTVV.

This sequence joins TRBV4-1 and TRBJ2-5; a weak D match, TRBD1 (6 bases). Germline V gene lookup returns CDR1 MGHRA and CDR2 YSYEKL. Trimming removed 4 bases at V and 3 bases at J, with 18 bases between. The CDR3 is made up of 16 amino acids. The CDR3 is CASSRLTQGTKETQYF. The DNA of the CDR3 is TGCGCCAGCAGCCGCCTGACCCAGGGGACCAAAGAGACCCAGTACTTC.

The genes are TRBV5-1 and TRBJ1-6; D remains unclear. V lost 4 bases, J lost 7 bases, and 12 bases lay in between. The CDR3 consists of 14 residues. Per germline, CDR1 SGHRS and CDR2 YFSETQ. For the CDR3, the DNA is TGCGCCAGCAGCCCAACCGGGGTGAATTCACCCCTCCACTTT. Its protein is CASSPTGVNSPLHF.

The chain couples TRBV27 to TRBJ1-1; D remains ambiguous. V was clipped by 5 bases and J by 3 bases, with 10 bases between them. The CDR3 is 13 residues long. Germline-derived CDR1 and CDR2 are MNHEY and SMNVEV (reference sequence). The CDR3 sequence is CASSNVRDTEAFF. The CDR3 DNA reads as TGTGCCAGCAGTAACGTCCGGGACACTGAAGCTTTCTTT.

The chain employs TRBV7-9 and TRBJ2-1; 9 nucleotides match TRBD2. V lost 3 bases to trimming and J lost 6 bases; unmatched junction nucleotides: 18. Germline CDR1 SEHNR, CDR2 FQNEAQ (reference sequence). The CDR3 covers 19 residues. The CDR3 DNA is TGTGCCAGCAGCTTTATGCAAGGACAGAGTAGCGGGAGAGGCAATGAGCAGTTCTTC. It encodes CASSFMQGQSSGRGNEQFF.

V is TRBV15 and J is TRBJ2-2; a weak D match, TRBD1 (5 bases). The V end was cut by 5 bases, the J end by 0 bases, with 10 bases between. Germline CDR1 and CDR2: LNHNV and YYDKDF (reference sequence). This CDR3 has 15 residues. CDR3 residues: CATSPRVANTGELFF. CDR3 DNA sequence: TGTGCCACCAGCCCCAGGGTGGCGAACACCGGGGAGCTGTTTTTT.

The CDR3 is CASSPLLIWRGETQYF. Here the CDR3 DNA reads TGTGCCAGCAGCCCCTTACTGATTTGGAGAGGGGAGACCCAGTACTTC. The chain couples TRBV5-4 to TRBJ2-5; the D gene is possibly TRBD2 (5 bases). The V gene's germline CDR1 is SGHNT and CDR2 YYREEE (reference sequence). This CDR3 is built from 16 residues. V lost 4 bases and J lost 5, with 21 bases in between. Full variable domain (remainder filled in from reference TRBV5-4 and TRBJ2-5): ETGVTQSPTHLIKTRGQQVTLRCSSQSGHNTVSWYQQALGQGPQFIFQYYREEENGRGNFPPRFSGLQFPNYSSELNVNALELDDSALYLCASSPLLIWRGETQYFGPGTRLLVL.

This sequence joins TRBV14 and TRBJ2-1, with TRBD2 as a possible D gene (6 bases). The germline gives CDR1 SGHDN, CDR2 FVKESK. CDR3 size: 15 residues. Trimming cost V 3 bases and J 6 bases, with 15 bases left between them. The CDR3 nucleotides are TGTGCCAGCAGCCACCCGACTAGGGTAGGCAATGAGCAGTTCTTC. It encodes CASSHPTRVGNEQFF.

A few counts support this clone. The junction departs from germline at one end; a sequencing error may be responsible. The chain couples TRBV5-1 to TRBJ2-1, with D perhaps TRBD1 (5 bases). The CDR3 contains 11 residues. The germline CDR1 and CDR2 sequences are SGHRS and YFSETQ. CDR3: CASSLGQTVVF. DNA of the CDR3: TGCGCCAGCAGCTTGGGACAGACCGTGGTCTTC. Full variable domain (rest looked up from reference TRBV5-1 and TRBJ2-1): KAGVTQTPRYLIKTRGQQVTLSCSPISGHRSVSWYQQTPGQGLQFLFEYFSETQRNKGNFPGRFSGRQFSNSRSEMNVSTLELGDSALYLCASSLGQTVVFGPGTRLTVL.

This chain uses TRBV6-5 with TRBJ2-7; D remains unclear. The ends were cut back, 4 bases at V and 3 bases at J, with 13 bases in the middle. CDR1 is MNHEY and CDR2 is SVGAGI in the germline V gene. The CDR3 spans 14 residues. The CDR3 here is CASSSNVKLYEQYF. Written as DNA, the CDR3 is TGTGCCAGCAGTTCCAACGTCAAACTCTACGAGCAGTACTTC.

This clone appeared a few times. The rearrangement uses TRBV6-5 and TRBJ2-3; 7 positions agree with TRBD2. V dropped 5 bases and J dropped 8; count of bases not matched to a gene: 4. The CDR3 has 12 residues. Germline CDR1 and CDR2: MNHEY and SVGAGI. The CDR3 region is CASSPGLGTQYF. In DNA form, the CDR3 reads TGTGCCAGCAGTCCCGGACTAGGTACGCAGTATTTT.

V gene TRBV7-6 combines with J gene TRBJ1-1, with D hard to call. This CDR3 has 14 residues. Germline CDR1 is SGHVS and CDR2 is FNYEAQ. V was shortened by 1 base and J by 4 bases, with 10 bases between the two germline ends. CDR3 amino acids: CASSLGRDVTEAFF. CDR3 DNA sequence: TGTGCCAGCAGCTTAGGTCGGGATGTCACTGAAGCTTTCTTT. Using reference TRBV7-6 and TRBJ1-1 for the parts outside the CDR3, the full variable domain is GAGVSQSPRYKVTKRGQDVALRCDPISGHVSLYWYRQALGQGPEFLTYFNYEAQQDKSGLPNDRFSAERPEGSISTLTIQRTEQRDSAMYRCASSLGRDVTEAFFGQGTRLTVV.

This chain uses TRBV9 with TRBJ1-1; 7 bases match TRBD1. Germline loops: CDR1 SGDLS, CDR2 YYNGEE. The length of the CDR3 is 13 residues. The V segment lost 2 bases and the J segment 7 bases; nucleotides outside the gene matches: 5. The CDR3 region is CASSVRGFGEAFF. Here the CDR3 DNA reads TGTGCCAGCAGCGTCAGGGGGTTCGGTGAAGCTTTCTTT.